This TCR beta chain was captured by sequencing in a study of beta chain features in type 1 diabetes. TCRB transcripts that were expressed got sequenced, as all of the isolated RNA had been reverse transcribed. Method: immunoSEQ multiplex PCR; TCRdb's copy keeps in-frame clones and lacks some. The data contain around 310,000 clones, approximately 11% of them singletons. The CDR3 covers 14 residues. The V and J ends lost 2 bases and 5 bases respectively, with 10 bases between them. CDR1 and CDR2 from the germline V gene are MNHNY and SVGAGI (reference sequence). This chain connects TRBV6-6 to TRBJ1-5; a possible D gene is TRBD1 (5 bases). The sequenced material came from naive CD4+ T cells from blood. This clonotype originated in a woman aged 25 to 45 in good health. Written as DNA, the CDR3 is TGTGCCAGCAGTTACACAGGTTCTTATCAGCCCCAGCATTTT. It encodes CASSYTGSYQPQHF.